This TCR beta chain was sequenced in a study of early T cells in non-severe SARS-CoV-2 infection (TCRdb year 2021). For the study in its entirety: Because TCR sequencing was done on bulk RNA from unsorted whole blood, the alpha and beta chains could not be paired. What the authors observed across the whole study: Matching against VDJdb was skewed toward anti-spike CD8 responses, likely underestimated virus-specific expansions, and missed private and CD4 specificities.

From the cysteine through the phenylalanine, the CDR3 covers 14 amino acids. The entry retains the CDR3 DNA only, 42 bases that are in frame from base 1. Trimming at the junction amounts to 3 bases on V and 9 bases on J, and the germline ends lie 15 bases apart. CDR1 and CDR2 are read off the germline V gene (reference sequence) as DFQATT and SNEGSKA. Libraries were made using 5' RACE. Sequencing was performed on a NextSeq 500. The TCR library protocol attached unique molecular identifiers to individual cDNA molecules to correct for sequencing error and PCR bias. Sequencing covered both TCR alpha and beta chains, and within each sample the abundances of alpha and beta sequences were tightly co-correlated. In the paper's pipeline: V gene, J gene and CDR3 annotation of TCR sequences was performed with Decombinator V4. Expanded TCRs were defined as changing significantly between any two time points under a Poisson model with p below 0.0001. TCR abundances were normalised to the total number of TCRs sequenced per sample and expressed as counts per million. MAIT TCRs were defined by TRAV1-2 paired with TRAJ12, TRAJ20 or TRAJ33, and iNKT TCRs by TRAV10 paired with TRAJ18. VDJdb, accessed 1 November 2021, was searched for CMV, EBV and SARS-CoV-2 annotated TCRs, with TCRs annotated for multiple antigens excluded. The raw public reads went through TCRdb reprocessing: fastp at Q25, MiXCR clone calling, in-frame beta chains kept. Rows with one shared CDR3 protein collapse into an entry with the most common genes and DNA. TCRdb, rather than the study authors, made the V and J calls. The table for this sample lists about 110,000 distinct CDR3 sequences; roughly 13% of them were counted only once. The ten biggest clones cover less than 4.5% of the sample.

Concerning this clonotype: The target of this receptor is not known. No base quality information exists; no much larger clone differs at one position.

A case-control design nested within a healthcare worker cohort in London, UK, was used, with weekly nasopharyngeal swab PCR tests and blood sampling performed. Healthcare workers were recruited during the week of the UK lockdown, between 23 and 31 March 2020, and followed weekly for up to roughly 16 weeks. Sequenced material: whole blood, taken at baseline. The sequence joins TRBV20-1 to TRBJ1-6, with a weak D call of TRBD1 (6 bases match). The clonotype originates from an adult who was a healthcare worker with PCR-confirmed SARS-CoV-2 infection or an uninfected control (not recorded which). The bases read TGCAGTGCTAGGTTGGACAGACTTCCTTCACCCCTCCACTTT. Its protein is CSARLDRLPSPLHF.